The clone carrying this T cell receptor beta chain was picked up many times. RNA was extracted from whole blood without cell sorting, alongside germline DNA. A primer matching the constant region was used to make TCR beta cDNA from approximately 500 ng of total RNA. Slightly modified ARM-PCR served as the procedure for the TCR beta libraries. These libraries came from three rounds of nested multiplex PCR. Two initial PCR rounds of about 11 cycles each paired TRBV1-TRBV30 forward primers with a C-beta reverse primer. Each CDR3 protein gets one entry after TCRdb re-called the multiplex PCR reads with MiXCR. The top ten hold 5.5% to 8% of the sample, which has approximately 330,000 distinct CDR3 sequences, less than 70% seen once. The data belong to a study of tumor-infiltrating lymphocytes in primary liver carcinoma. Trimming shortened V by 5 bases and J by 0 bases, and 7 bases separated the two germline ends. Germline CDR1 MNHNS, CDR2 SASEGT. The CDR3 runs to 13 residues.

The source material was peripheral blood. The V gene is TRBV6-1, the J gene TRBJ1-2; the D is unclear. This sequence originates from a man aged 35-49 years with primary liver carcinoma and hepatitis B virus infection. Written as DNA, the CDR3 is TGTGCCAGCAGTTCCAGAGCTAACTATGGCTACACCTTC. Translated, it gives CASSSRANYGYTF.